Each of the 3 T cell receptor beta chains below was sequenced from the same sample in a study of long-term antiretroviral therapy in people with HIV. The immunoSEQ assay was v3.0, run at survey level. Produced via immunoSEQ multiplex PCR; TCRdb's table is partial and in-frame only. The table shows some 30,000 clones, with approximately 94% occurring only once. Sequencing was performed on unsorted PBMCs, taken just over 7.2 years after starting antiretroviral therapy. The receptors shown here come from a man over 45 with HIV.

The chain links TRBV9 to TRBJ1-3, with D maybe TRBD1 (5 bases). V was trimmed by 3 bases and J by 5 bases, leaving 18 bases between them. CDR3 length: 16 residues. CDR1 is SGDLS, CDR2 YYNGEE, per germline. The CDR3 protein is CASSDRDSLRRNTIYF. The CDR3 nucleotides read TGTGCCAGCAGCGACCGGGACTCCTTAAGGAGAAACACCATATATTTT.

The chain has TRBV6-5 and TRBJ2-7, with a possible D match to TRBD1 (5 bases). This CDR3 has 12 residues. Germline CDR1 reads MNHEY; CDR2 reads SVGAGI. Trimming removed 6 bases from V and 5 bases from J, with 11 bases in between. CDR3 protein: CASRKGYDEQYF. The CDR3 region has the DNA TGTGCCAGCAGAAAGGGGTACGACGAGCAGTACTTC.

This clone was observed a single time. The chain is built from TRBV30 and TRBJ2-4; 7 bases are a match to TRBD1. The CDR3 extends over 18 amino acids. Germline CDR1 is GTSNPN and CDR2 is SVGIG (reference sequence). After removal of 1 base from V and 3 bases from J, the junction contained 15 bases not matched to a gene. The CDR3 is CAWSGPPILQGNKNIQYF. CDR3 nucleotides: TGTGCCTGGAGTGGACCTCCCATTCTACAGGGGAACAAAAACATTCAGTACTTC.